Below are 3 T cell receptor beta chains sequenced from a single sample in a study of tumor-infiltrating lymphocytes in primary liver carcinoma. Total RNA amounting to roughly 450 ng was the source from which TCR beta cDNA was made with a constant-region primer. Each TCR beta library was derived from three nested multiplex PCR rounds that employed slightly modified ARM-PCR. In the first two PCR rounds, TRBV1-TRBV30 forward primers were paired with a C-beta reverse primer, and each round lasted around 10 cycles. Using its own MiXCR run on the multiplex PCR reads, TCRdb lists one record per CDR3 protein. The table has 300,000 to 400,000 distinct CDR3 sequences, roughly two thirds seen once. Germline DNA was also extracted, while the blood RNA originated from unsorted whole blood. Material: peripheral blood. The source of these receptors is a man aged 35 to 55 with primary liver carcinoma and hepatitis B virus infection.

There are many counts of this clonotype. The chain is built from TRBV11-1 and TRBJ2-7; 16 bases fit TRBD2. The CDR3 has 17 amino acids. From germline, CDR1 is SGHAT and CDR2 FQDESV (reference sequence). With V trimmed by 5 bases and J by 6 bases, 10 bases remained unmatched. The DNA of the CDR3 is TGTGCCAGCAGCGCGGGACTAGCGGGAGGGCCTTTGGGCGAGCAGTACTTC. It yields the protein CASSAGLAGGPLGEQYF.

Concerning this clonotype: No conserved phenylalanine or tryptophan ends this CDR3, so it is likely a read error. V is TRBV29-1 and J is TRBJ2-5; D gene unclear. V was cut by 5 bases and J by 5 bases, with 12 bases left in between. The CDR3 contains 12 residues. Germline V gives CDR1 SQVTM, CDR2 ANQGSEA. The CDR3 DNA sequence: TGCAGCGTTAAAACCGTAGGGGAGACCCAGTACTTA. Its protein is CSVKTVGETQYL.

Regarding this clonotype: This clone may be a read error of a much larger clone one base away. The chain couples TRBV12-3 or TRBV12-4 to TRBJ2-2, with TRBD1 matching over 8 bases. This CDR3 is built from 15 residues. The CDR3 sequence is CASSLRGLSTVELFF. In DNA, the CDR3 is TGTGCCAGCAGCCTCAGGGGGCTGAGCACCGTGGAGCTGTTTTTT.